This TCR beta chain was recorded in a study of cytomegalovirus exposure and HLA in healthy donors. In the PCR, 60 Vbeta and 13 Jbeta primers were used. Clones were sequenced by immunoSEQ multiplex PCR, and TCRdb holds only the in-frame ones, with some missing. The sample has about 180,000 clones, 76% seen once. This CDR3 contains 14 residues. The germline CDR1 and CDR2 sequences are SGDLS and YYNGEE. In its sample, this clone was seen a few times. The material sequenced was PBMCs. The gene calls are TRBV9 and TRBJ2-5; 11 bases agree with TRBD1. The J call may be faulty, since TRBJ2-7 better matches the DNA end. The receptor was derived from a young woman in good health and CMV-seropositive. In DNA form, the CDR3 reads TGTGCCAGCAGCGCCCGGGACAGGGGGAACGAGCAGTACTTC. Protein: CASSARDRGNEQYF.